This entry lists 18 T cell receptor beta chains sequenced from one sample in a study of T cells after yellow fever vaccination. Via MiXCR, TCRdb re-called the 5' RACE reads, giving one row per CDR3 protein. The top ten clones hold about 3% of a sample with about 220,000 distinct CDR3 sequences, approximately 3.2% of them seen once. The sequencing used CD4+ T cells sorted from PBMCs, collected 10 days after the yellow fever booster vaccination. Receptors originate from a man younger than 35 who received the YFV17D yellow fever vaccine.

This clonotype was counted between two and nine times. The chain couples TRBV4-3 to TRBJ2-1, with 10 bases aligning to TRBD2. The V gene end was trimmed by 0 bases and the J gene end by 5 bases; junction bases not matched to a gene: 7. There are 17 residues in the CDR3. Looked up from germline, CDR1 is LGHNA and CDR2 is YSLEER. In nucleotides, the CDR3 is TGCGCCAGCAGCCAAGATGAAGCGGGGGGGTACCACAATGAGCAGTTCTTC. The encoded protein is CASSQDEAGGYHNEQFF.

The chain is built from TRBV20-1 and TRBJ2-7, with 8 bases that match TRBD1. Germline V lookup: CDR1 DFQATT, CDR2 SNEGSKA (reference sequence). This CDR3 has 14 amino acids. J gave up 3 bases and V 2 bases, and 6 bases lay outside the gene matches. As DNA, the CDR3 is TGCAGTGCTAGATTAGACAGGGGAGGCTACGAGCAGTACTTC. Translating gives CSARLDRGGYEQYF.

This clonotype was counted many times. DNA of the CDR3: TGTGCCATCAGTGAGAGGGGATTTAATGAGCCCCAGCATTTT. It translates to CAISERGFNEPQHF. V usage is TRBV10-3 and J usage is TRBJ1-5; tentative D call: TRBD1 (5 bases). Trimming took off 2 bases at V and 8 bases at J, with 13 bases between the two ends. The V gene's germline CDR1 is ENHRY and CDR2 SYGVKD. The CDR3 is 14 residues long.

This clonotype was counted ten times or more. The chain recombines TRBV15 with TRBJ1-2; TRBD1 matches at 7 bases. The CDR3 extends over 12 amino acids. The V gene's germline CDR1 is LNHNV and CDR2 YYDKDF (reference sequence). V lost 5 bases to trimming and J lost 5 bases; unmatched junction nucleotides: 2. CDR3 loop: CATSRQGYGYTF. CDR3 nucleotide sequence: TGTGCCACCAGCCGACAGGGTTATGGCTACACCTTC. Full variable domain (rest looked up from reference TRBV15 and TRBJ1-2): DAMVIQNPRYQVTQFGKPVTLSCSQTLNHNVMYWYQQKSSQAPKLLFHYYDKDFNNEADTPDNFQSRRPNTSFCFLDIRSPGLGDTAMYLCATSRQGYGYTFGSGTRLTVV.

This clonotype was seen a few times. V and J are TRBV12-3 or TRBV12-4 and TRBJ1-1; D is uncertain. V dropped 7 bases and J dropped 5 bases, with 8 bases sitting between them. The CDR3 loop spans 11 amino acids. In DNA form, the CDR3 reads TGTGCCAGCAACGGTCGAACTGAAGCTTTCTTT. Its translation: CASNGRTEAFF.

This clonotype was counted ten times or more. The V call is TRBV20-1, the J call TRBJ2-1; 9 bases line up with TRBD1. Per the germline V gene, CDR1 is DFQATT and CDR2 is SNEGSKA (reference sequence). This CDR3 has 15 amino acids. The junction had 3 bases not matched to a gene; V was cut back by 0 bases and J by 3 bases. The CDR3 spells CSARDRGQGYNEQFF. The CDR3 nucleotides are TGCAGTGCTAGAGATCGGGGACAGGGCTACAATGAGCAGTTCTTC.

This clonotype was seen many times. The chain links TRBV20-1 to TRBJ1-2, with D uncertain. The CDR3 loop spans 13 amino acids. V was cut by 0 bases and J by 2 bases, with 7 bases left in between. Germline V lookup: CDR1 DFQATT, CDR2 SNEGSKA (reference sequence). This chain's CDR3 is CSAREGRNYGYTF. The CDR3 DNA sequence: TGCAGTGCTAGAGAGGGCCGAAACTATGGCTACACCTTC.

The V and J genes are TRBV5-6 and TRBJ2-7, with 9 bases fitting TRBD1. The J segment lost 5 bases and the V segment lost 4 bases, leaving 13 bases of the junction unmatched. Per the germline V gene, CDR1 is SGHDT and CDR2 is YYEEEE. This CDR3 has 16 amino acids. DNA for the CDR3: TGTGCCAGCAGCGCCGGGACAGGGCTGGGTACCCACGAGCAGTACTTC. Encoded protein: CASSAGTGLGTHEQYF. Supplemented by reference TRBV5-6 and TRBJ2-7, the full variable domain reads DAGVTQSPTHLIKTRGQQVTLRCSPKSGHDTVSWYQQALGQGPQFIFQYYEEEERQRGNFPDRFSGHQFPNYSSELNVNALLLGDSALYLCASSAGTGLGTHEQYFGPGTRLTVT.

A few counts support this clonotype. This rearrangement joins TRBV6-6 to TRBJ1-2, with D perhaps TRBD1 (5 bases). The germline gives CDR1 MNHNY, CDR2 SVGAGI (reference sequence). CDR3 size: 13 residues. The V and J ends lost 8 bases and 3 bases respectively, with 13 bases between them. DNA for the CDR3: TGTGCCAGCTCCCGGGACGACGACTATGGCTACACCTTC. It yields the protein CASSRDDDYGYTF.

This clonotype was found many times. The chain uses TRBV7-9 and TRBJ2-3; 8 nucleotides align to TRBD2. Germline assignment: CDR1 SEHNR and CDR2 FQNEAQ (reference sequence). Germline trimming cut 5 bases from V and 4 bases from J; bases unmatched to any gene: 5. This CDR3 is built from 14 residues. The CDR3 coding sequence is TGTGCCAGCAGCGCAGAGGGACTAGCAGATACGCAGTATTTT. It encodes CASSAEGLADTQYF.

The V call is TRBV5-1, the J call TRBJ2-3; 9 bases fit TRBD2. With 4 bases clipped from V and 0 bases from J, the junction kept 6 bases outside the gene matches. The CDR3 length is 16 residues. Looked up from germline, CDR1 is SGHRS and CDR2 is YFSETQ. CDR3 in DNA: TGCGCCAGCAGCCCCCCGAGCGGGGGGAGCACAGATACGCAGTATTTT. It specifies CASSPPSGGSTDTQYF. The entire variable domain, with the rest obtained from reference TRBV5-1 and TRBJ2-3, is as follows: KAGVTQTPRYLIKTRGQQVTLSCSPISGHRSVSWYQQTPGQGLQFLFEYFSETQRNKGNFPGRFSGRQFSNSRSEMNVSTLELGDSALYLCASSPPSGGSTDTQYFGPGTRLTVL.

This clonotype was detected only a few times. The chain links TRBV7-2 to TRBJ1-1; a possible D gene is TRBD1 (5 bases). In germline, CDR1 is SGHTA, CDR2 FQGNSA. V lost 1 base and J 6 bases, leaving 9 bases between the germline ends. The CDR3 is 13 residues long. CDR3 sequence (DNA): TGTGCCAGCAGCTTAGTACGGGACTCTGAAGCTTTCTTT. Protein: CASSLVRDSEAFF.

In its sample, this clonotype was seen many times. This rearrangement joins TRBV18 to TRBJ2-3; no firm D call. The V and J ends lost 5 bases and 0 bases respectively, with 6 bases between them. In germline, CDR1 is KGHSH, CDR2 LQKENI. There are 13 residues in the CDR3. CDR3 sequence (DNA): TGTGCCAGCTCATCAGCGAGCACAGATACGCAGTATTTT. This codes for CASSSASTDTQYF.

This clonotype occurred many times. The gene calls are TRBV6-5 and TRBJ2-5, with 7 bases fitting TRBD2. The CDR3 extends over 16 amino acids. The germline CDR1 and CDR2 sequences are MNHEY and SVGAGI. With 0 bases clipped from V and 1 base from J, the junction kept 5 bases outside the gene matches. The CDR3 DNA sequence: TGTGCCAGCAGTTACTCGATACCGGGGGGCCAAGAGACCCAGTACTTC. This codes for CASSYSIPGGQETQYF.

This clonotype showed up many times. The chain joins TRBV10-2 to TRBJ2-3, with 7 bases fitting TRBD2. Germline values: CDR1 WSHSY, CDR2 SAAADI. V was clipped by 7 bases and J by 5 bases; unmatched bases: 9. The CDR3 contains 14 residues. CDR3 region: CASKGDAGVDTQYF. DNA of the CDR3: TGCGCCAGCAAAGGGGATGCGGGGGTAGATACGCAGTATTTT.

Only a few counts were recorded for this clonotype. This chain links TRBV14 with TRBJ1-5, with D uncertain. The ends were cut back, 3 bases at V and 5 bases at J, with 8 bases in the middle. This CDR3 comprises 13 residues. Germline CDR1 and CDR2: SGHDN and FVKESK. In nucleotides, the CDR3 is TGTGCCAGCAGCCAGGGTCCTGATCAGCCCCAGCATTTT. Translation: CASSQGPDQPQHF.

This chain uses TRBV12-3 or TRBV12-4 with TRBJ2-3, with TRBD2 matching over 7 bases. The CDR3 consists of 16 residues. Trimming at V came to 4 bases and at J to 3 bases, leaving 10 bases not matched to a gene. The CDR3 DNA reads TGTGCCAGCAGTTCTGACGGGCTTAGCGGGACAGATACGCAGTATTTT. Protein sequence: CASSSDGLSGTDTQYF.

This clonotype was recorded at least ten times. The J gene is TRBJ2-7, the V gene TRBV7-9, with TRBD1 matching 7 bases. The V segment lost 5 bases and the J segment 9 bases; nucleotides outside the gene matches: 10. The CDR3 runs to 13 residues. Germline V lookup: CDR1 SEHNR, CDR2 FQNEAQ (reference sequence). The chain's CDR3 is CASSQRQGWWQYF. DNA for the CDR3: TGTGCCAGCAGCCAACGACAGGGTTGGTGGCAGTACTTC.